Listed below are T cell receptor beta chains from one sample, sequenced in a study of cytomegalovirus exposure and HLA in healthy donors. The method was immunoSEQ multiplex PCR; TCRdb's version includes in-frame clones alone and lacks a portion of them. The repertoire holds 150,000 to 180,000 clones, with approximately 81% as singletons. The sample comprised PBMCs. The source is a man aged 18 to 30 in good health and CMV-seronegative. The CDR3 runs from the conserved cysteine through the conserved F or W. Each record gives: V gene, clone size, CDR3 protein. Size is stated for part of the rows, as once, few or many counts, or as a class when the clone is expanded.

V: TRBV10-3; size: NA; CDR3: CAISAPLGQGVYEQYF
V: TRBV6-4; size: NA; CDR3: CASSEGTGSSGYTF
V: TRBV28; size: few; CDR3: CASSPWTSVETQYF
V: TRBV6-5; size: NA; CDR3: CAGSYGGGATNEKLFF
V: TRBV27; size: NA; CDR3: CASRLIGGNQPQHF
V: TRBV7-9; size: NA; CDR3: CASSPGTGSNQPQHF
V: TRBV27; size: once; CDR3: CASSRGGLGRLTAGTYGYTF
V: TRBV4-3; size: NA; CDR3: CASSQDAGLAGETQYF
V: TRBV28; size: NA; CDR3: CASSRGQGALNTEAFF
V: TRBV6-1; size: NA; CDR3: CASTEGGANVLTF
V: TRBV28; size: once; CDR3: CASSLLQTNTEAFF
V: TRBV7-2; size: NA; CDR3: CASSLVPGTGGNYGYTF
V: TRBV18; size: NA; CDR3: CASSGGVNEKLFF
V: TRBV13; size: NA; CDR3: CASSLDRLAGEGPDNEQFF
V: TRBV7-9; size: NA; CDR3: CASSLPGQGSNQPQHF
V: TRBV27; size: NA; CDR3: CASSLPSSGNVTGELFF
V: TRBV27; size: NA; CDR3: CASSRSAGTGLTSYTF
V: TRBV19; size: NA; CDR3: CASSIFLAPDYNEQFF
V: TRBV29-1; size: few; CDR3: CSVRTEGNTIYF
V: TRBV5-5; size: NA; CDR3: CASSLNTEAFF
V: TRBV7-9; size: NA; CDR3: CASSQGGKASTYEQYF
V: TRBV5-4; size: NA; CDR3: CASSLPGHNSYEQYF
V: TRBV27; size: NA; CDR3: CASSFGGRANYGYTF
V: TRBV6-6; size: NA; CDR3: CASNKRDRDADTQYF
V: TRBV30; size: once; CDR3: CAWSPNRGETQYF
V: TRBV19; size: few; CDR3: CASSSTLAGRGGETQYF
V: TRBV6-5; size: NA; CDR3: CASSYSRSAKNIQYF
V: TRBV2; size: NA; CDR3: CASERDREGETQYF
V: TRBV7-9; size: NA; CDR3: CASSLAYRGRYEQYF
V: TRBV10-1; size: NA; CDR3: CTLFPSTLGLSLAFF
V: TRBV7-2; size: NA; CDR3: CASSFRESPKFF
V: TRBV21-1; size: NA; CDR3: CASIGTPQRGYGYTF
V: TRBV11-2; size: once; CDR3: CASSSLTSGGWVGEQFF